This TCR beta chain is from a study of T cell repertoires in cytomegalovirus infection. Overall study context: Public TCR beta signatures provided an indication of both CMV infection and a matching HLA type.

This clonotype was detected only a few times. Antigen specificity is unknown. General study findings and limits: Dominant in the ex vivo response were TCR beta clonotypes restricted by HLA-C and specific for CMV. The cumulative frequency of public TCR beta families identified carriers of CMV plus the relevant HLA.

Germline CDR1 is SGHTA and CDR2 is FQGNSA. This CDR3 comprises 17 residues. Germline trimming cut 1 base from V and 1 base from J; bases unmatched to any gene: 4. Using its own MiXCR run on the reads, TCRdb lists one record per CDR3 protein. The profile shows approximately 500,000 distinct CDR3 sequences, around a quarter of them singletons. Sequencing input: PBMCs. The chain joins TRBV7-2 to TRBJ2-5; 12 bases map to TRBD2. This sequence originates from a human donor in good health (CMV status not recorded). Some clones in this sample may be carry-over from other donors' samples. In DNA, the CDR3 is TGTGCCAGCAGCTTAGTCGGGACTAGCGGGTCCCAAGAGACCCAGTACTTC. Its translation: CASSLVGTSGSQETQYF.